Reported below is one TCR beta chain. The antigen this receptor binds is unknown. The record has no base qualities; no much larger clone is one base away. The roughly 39 donors, aged about 6 to 100 years, were systemically healthy Caucasian individuals from Russia. About 10 milliliters of peripheral blood were drawn from each donor into EDTA-treated Vacutainer tubes. PBMCs were isolated by Ficoll-Paque density-gradient centrifugation, with at least 6 million obtained per sample. Trizol reagent was used to extract total RNA from the PBMCs, yielding at least 5 micrograms per sample. Naive CD45RAhigh/CD27high T cell percentages were measured by flow cytometry on a PBMC aliquot from every donor. The source of the sample is a study of blood T cells in healthy people across ages (dated by TCRdb to about 2015). As for the study more broadly: In model experiments, template switching captured roughly one uniquely barcoded TCR beta cDNA molecule for every two T cells. The study measured age-related changes in TCR beta repertoire diversity using deep sequencing normalized with unique cDNA molecular identifiers. The donors were split into four age groups: young (average 16 years), middle-aged (nearly 40), aged (about 56) and long-lived (roughly 88). Donors of different ages were randomly distributed across sequencing lanes to avoid experimental bias. Two additional independent replicas of 1 million unique cDNA reads from the same blood draw were analyzed for two donors (one aged 18 to 29 and one aged 80 or older). Summary of the overall study and its limitations: There was a strong correlation between observed TCR beta diversity and the percentage of naive T cells measured by flow cytometry. Estimates of total diversity based on one million sequenced T cells were considered lower bounds and underestimates. Observed TCR beta diversity per million T cells fell roughly linearly with age, and a significant reduction was already apparent by age about 36. The long-lived group showed more naive CD4+ T cells, fewer expanded clones and increased TCR diversity than the aged group, suggesting age selection. Because the CMV infection status of the donors was unknown, age-related changes in expanded clonotypes may potentially have been confounded. Conclusive comparison of naive and antigen-experienced compartments was prevented by the profiling of bulk unsorted PBMCs.

Receptor amplification or capture employed 5' RACE. Instrument on record: Illumina HiSeq 2500. A second PCR of about 6 to 11 cycles was performed with a sample-barcoded 5' primer and a J-beta primer mix. Each TCR beta cDNA molecule received a unique molecular identifier from a template-switch 5' adaptor carrying 12 random nucleotides. Each sample yielded at least 2.5 million CDR3-containing paired-end reads. First-strand cDNA synthesis was performed from all RNA using the Mint cDNA synthesis kit, with priming by a TRBC-specific oligonucleotide. After uracil-DNA glycosylase treatment, a first 18-cycle PCR used universal primers M1SS and BC2_uni_R on all cDNA. Regarding the original processing steps: For normalization, 1 million high-quality reads, each with a distinct molecular identifier, were randomly selected from each sample. Instead of being binned into consensus sequences, reads that shared molecular identifiers were thrown out. MiTCR, with a Q25 quality threshold and the strictest error-elimination algorithm, was used for CDR3 identification, clonotype clustering and error correction. A nonparametric unseen species model with Euler transformation was used to estimate a lower bound on total TCR beta diversity. The raw public reads went through TCRdb reprocessing: fastp at Q25, MiXCR clone calling, in-frame beta chains kept. All rows with the same CDR3 protein become a single entry with the most common DNA and genes. For this entry, the V and J calls and clone size follow TCRdb and not the study's own pipeline. This sample is represented by 600,000 to 800,000 distinct CDR3 sequences; under 65% of them were singletons. The top ten constitute roughly 12% of the sample.

Inclusive of the bounding cysteine and phenylalanine, the CDR3 is 14 residues long. CDR3 DNA only is kept here, 42 bases in frame from base 1. The V and J ends are trimmed by 3 bases and 3 bases, leaving 9 bases between them. The sequence links TRBV12-3 or TRBV12-4 to TRBJ1-5; no confident D gene assignment can be made. This clonotype originated in an elderly woman in good health. Sequenced sample: blood. The DNA is TGTGCCAGCAGTTTCGCCCTGGTCAATCAGCCCCAGCATTTT. Protein translation: CASSFALVNQPQHF.